The 15 T cell receptor beta chains presented below share a single source sample, sequenced in a study of blood T cell repertoires in COVID-19. Repertoires were generated with immunoSEQ multiplex PCR, while TCRdb's copy carries only in-frame clones and drops some. The table shows a few hundred thousand clones, with about 88% occurring only once. Sequenced material: PBMCs or T cells enriched from blood (not recorded which). These receptors all stem from a woman aged 18-29 years who had recovered from COVID-19.

The chain joins TRBV6-5 to TRBJ1-1, with 9 bases fitting TRBD1. Germline CDR1 reads MNHEY; CDR2 reads SVGAGI. The CDR3 extends over 15 amino acids. J gave up 1 base and V 6 bases, and 6 bases lay outside the gene matches. CDR3 in amino acids: CASRGTGTRNTEAFF. In DNA form, the CDR3 reads TGTGCCAGCAGGGGGACAGGGACACGGAACACTGAAGCTTTCTTT.

The chain couples TRBV5-1 to TRBJ2-7; 7 nucleotides align to TRBD1. V dropped 0 bases and J dropped 1; count of bases not matched to a gene: 4. The CDR3 covers 15 residues. The V gene's germline CDR1 is SGHRS and CDR2 YFSETQ. CDR3 nucleotides: TGCGCCAGCAGCTTGGGTGGACAGGTATCCTACGAGCAGTACTTC. The encoded protein is CASSLGGQVSYEQYF.

The chain couples TRBV7-2 to TRBJ2-5, with 8 positions matching TRBD1. The CDR3 spans 14 residues. In germline, CDR1 is SGHTA, CDR2 FQGNSA. Losses at the gene ends were 3 bases for V and 1 base for J; bases not matched to a gene: 1. DNA of the CDR3: TGTGCCAGCAGCTTCCAGGGGGCCCAAGAGACCCAGTACTTC. Its protein is CASSFQGAQETQYF.

The rearrangement uses TRBV7-9 and TRBJ2-1, with TRBD2 matching over 13 bases. The germline V gene encodes CDR1 SEHNR and CDR2 FQNEAQ (reference sequence). The ends lost 0 bases at V and 7 bases at J; junction bases unmatched: 9. There are 18 residues in the CDR3. This CDR3 is CASSLARTSGGGRNEQFF. The CDR3 coding sequence is TGTGCCAGCAGCTTAGCCCGAACTAGCGGGGGGGGTAGGAATGAGCAGTTCTTC.

The genes are TRBV30 and TRBJ1-4, with D possibly matching TRBD1 (6 bases). Trimming shortened V by 7 bases and J by 6 bases, and 12 bases separated the two germline ends. The CDR3 covers 12 residues. Germline loops: CDR1 GTSNPN, CDR2 SVGIG (reference sequence). CDR3 nucleotides: TGTGCCTTAGGGGGGGGAGATGAAAAACTGTTTTTT. Encoded protein: CALGGGDEKLFF.

The chain has TRBV18 and TRBJ2-5; TRBD2 matches 13 bases. Germline assignment: CDR1 KGHSH and CDR2 LQKENI. Unmatched junction bases numbered 5, after V lost 5 bases and J lost 2 bases. The CDR3 has 16 amino acids. CDR3 nucleotides: TGTGCCAGCTCATCATCGACTAGCGGGGGGCAAGAGACCCAGTACTTC. Protein product: CASSSSTSGGQETQYF.

This clone showed up just a few times. The rearrangement joins TRBV5-4 to TRBJ1-1; D perhaps matches TRBD1 (5 bases). Germline CDR1 and CDR2: SGHNT and YYREEE (reference sequence). V dropped 1 base and J dropped 3 bases, with 19 bases sitting between them. CDR3 length: 17 residues. CDR3 sequence: CASSLFRSLGEDTEAFF. CDR3 bases: TGTGCCAGCAGCTTGTTTCGTTCTTTGGGGGAGGACACTGAAGCTTTCTTT.

The rearrangement links TRBV2 to TRBJ2-1, with 9 bases fitting TRBD2. With 2 bases clipped from V and 2 bases from J, the junction kept 4 bases outside the gene matches. The germline V gene has CDR1 SNHLY and CDR2 FYNNEI. This CDR3 has 16 amino acids. CDR3 in DNA: TGTGCCAGCAGTGAATTGGGACTAGCAGCCTACAATGAGCAGTTCTTC. Translation gives CASSELGLAAYNEQFF.

This clone was detected only a few times. CDR3 nucleotide sequence: TGCGCCAGCGGAGGCGAGACCCAGTACTTC. The encoded protein is CASGGETQYF. The V call is TRBV5-1, the J call TRBJ2-5, with a possible D match to TRBD2 (5 bases). Germline lookup yields CDR1 SGHRS and CDR2 YFSETQ. The CDR3 totals 10 residues. Trimming removed 7 bases from V and 5 bases from J, with 6 bases in between. Full variable domain (remainder filled in from reference TRBV5-1 and TRBJ2-5): KAGVTQTPRYLIKTRGQQVTLSCSPISGHRSVSWYQQTPGQGLQFLFEYFSETQRNKGNFPGRFSGRQFSNSRSEMNVSTLELGDSALYLCASGGETQYFGPGTRLLVL.

The rearrangement links TRBV7-9 to TRBJ2-1, with TRBD1 as a possible D gene (6 bases). V was cut by 2 bases and J by 2 bases, with 19 bases left in between. The germline CDR1 and CDR2 sequences are SEHNR and FQNEAQ (reference sequence). The CDR3 has 18 residues. CDR3 in amino acids: CASSLTRGDRPTYNEQFF. Written as DNA, the CDR3 is TGTGCCAGCAGCTTAACAAGGGGCGACAGGCCCACCTACAATGAGCAGTTCTTC.

J is TRBJ2-7 and V is TRBV27, with a possible D match to TRBD1 (6 bases). The CDR3 contains 14 residues. V lost 5 bases and J lost 1, with 12 bases in between. From germline, CDR1 is MNHEY and CDR2 SMNVEV (reference sequence). CDR3 sequence (DNA): TGTGCCAGCAGTACCGGGACACATTCCTACGAGCAGTACTTC. Translated: CASSTGTHSYEQYF.

The rearrangement uses TRBV28 and TRBJ1-2; D ambiguous. The CDR3 covers 17 residues. The V and J ends lost 2 bases and 2 bases respectively, with 18 bases between them. Germline V lookup: CDR1 MDHEN, CDR2 SYDVKM. The CDR3 loop reads CASSLRQAYTVNYGYTF. The CDR3 nucleotides are TGTGCCAGCAGTTTAAGGCAGGCCTACACTGTCAACTATGGCTACACCTTC.

The chain uses TRBV9 and TRBJ2-1; 14 nucleotides match TRBD2. CDR3 length: 16 amino acids. The germline CDR1 and CDR2 sequences are SGDLS and YYNGEE. V lost 3 bases, J lost 13 bases, and 12 bases stayed unmatched. In DNA form, the CDR3 reads TGTGCCAGCAGCGCCCGACCCGGGACTAGCGGGGGTGATCAGTTCTTC. It specifies CASSARPGTSGGDQFF.

V usage is TRBV28 and J usage is TRBJ1-1; D unclear. The CDR3 runs 11 residues. Germline CDR1 is MDHEN and CDR2 is SYDVKM. Trimming left V 6 bases short and J 6 bases short, with 8 bases between. The CDR3 protein is CASREEAEAFF. In DNA, the CDR3 is TGTGCCAGCAGGGAGGAGGCTGAAGCTTTCTTT.

The chain has TRBV6-1 and TRBJ1-5; D ambiguous. Trimming stripped 2 bases from V and 1 base from J, with 9 bases between. Germline CDR1 and CDR2: MNHNS and SASEGT. CDR3 length equals 15 residues. The CDR3 DNA reads as TGTGCCAGCAGTGAATCAGGTAGGAGCAATCAGCCCCAGCATTTT. Its translation: CASSESGRSNQPQHF.